Sequencing of this T cell receptor beta chain was carried out in a study of blood T cell repertoires in COVID-19. At the level of the study: COVID-19 samples collected from the United States, Italy and Spain covered acute and convalescent phases.

Seattle's enrolled individuals joined amid active infection and were then monitored longitudinally. Here immunoSEQ multiplex PCR was the method, and the copy in TCRdb shows in-frame clones only, minus some. The table includes 300,000 to 450,000 clones, around 89% detected once. Trimming removed 5 bases from V and 0 bases from J; junction bases left unmatched: 13. This CDR3 region has 18 residues. CDR1 is MDHEN, CDR2 SYDVKM, per germline. This clone came up a few times. Sequencing was done on a sample of peripheral blood. The chain recombines TRBV28 with TRBJ1-3; 7 bases are a match to TRBD1. The receptor's source is a woman in her thirties with COVID-19, enrolled during active disease. The CDR3 sequence: CASSPDRAINPSGNTIYF. The DNA of the CDR3 is TGTGCCAGCAGTCCCGACAGGGCGATCAACCCCTCTGGAAACACCATATATTTT.